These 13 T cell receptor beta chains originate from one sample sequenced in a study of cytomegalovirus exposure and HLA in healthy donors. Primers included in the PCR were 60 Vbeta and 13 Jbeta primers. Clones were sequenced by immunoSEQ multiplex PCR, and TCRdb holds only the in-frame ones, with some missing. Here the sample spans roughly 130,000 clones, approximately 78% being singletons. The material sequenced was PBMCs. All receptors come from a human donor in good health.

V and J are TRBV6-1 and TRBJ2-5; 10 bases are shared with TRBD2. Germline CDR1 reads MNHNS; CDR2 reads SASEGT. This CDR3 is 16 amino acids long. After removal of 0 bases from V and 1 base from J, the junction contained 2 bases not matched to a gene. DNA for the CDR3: TGTGCCAGCAGTGAAGCTACTAGCGGGATCCAAGAGACCCAGTACTTC. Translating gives CASSEATSGIQETQYF.

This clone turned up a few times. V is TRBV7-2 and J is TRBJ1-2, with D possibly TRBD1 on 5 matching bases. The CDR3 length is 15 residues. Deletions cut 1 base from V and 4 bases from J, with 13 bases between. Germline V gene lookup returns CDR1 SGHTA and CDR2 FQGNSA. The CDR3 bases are TGTGCCAGCAGCTTAGGTCGGGGGTCGGGCTATGGCTACACCTTC. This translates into CASSLGRGSGYGYTF.

The CDR3 here is CASSNNRGSNSPLHF. CDR3 sequence (DNA): TGTGCCAGTAGTAATAACAGGGGGTCTAATTCACCCCTCCACTTT. The V gene is TRBV19, the J gene TRBJ1-6; 8 bases map to TRBD1. V was pared by 4 bases and J by 6 bases, with 5 bases of the junction left unmatched. This CDR3 is built from 15 residues. CDR1 and CDR2 (germline): LNHDA, SQIVND (reference sequence).

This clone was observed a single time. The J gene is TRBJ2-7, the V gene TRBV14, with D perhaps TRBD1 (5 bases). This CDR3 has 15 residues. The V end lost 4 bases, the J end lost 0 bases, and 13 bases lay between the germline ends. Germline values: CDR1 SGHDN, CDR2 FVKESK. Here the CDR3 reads CASSPRARFSYEQYF. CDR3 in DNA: TGTGCCAGCAGCCCCAGGGCGCGTTTCTCCTACGAGCAGTACTTC.

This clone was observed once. The CDR3: CASSISGAMHQPQHF. The DNA for the CDR3 is TGTGCCAGCAGCATCAGTGGGGCTATGCATCAGCCCCAGCATTTT. This chain uses TRBV7-2 with TRBJ1-5, with D maybe TRBD1 (5 bases). The CDR3 spans 15 residues. The germline gives CDR1 SGHTA, CDR2 FQGNSA. Deletions cut 5 bases from V and 5 bases from J, with 16 bases between.

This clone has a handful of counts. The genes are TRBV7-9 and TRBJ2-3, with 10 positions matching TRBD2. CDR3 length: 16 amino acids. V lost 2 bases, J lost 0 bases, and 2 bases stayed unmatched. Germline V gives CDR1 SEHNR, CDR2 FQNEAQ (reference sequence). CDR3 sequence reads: CASSLLLAGSTDTQYF. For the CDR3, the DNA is TGTGCCAGCAGCTTATTACTAGCGGGAAGCACAGATACGCAGTATTTT.

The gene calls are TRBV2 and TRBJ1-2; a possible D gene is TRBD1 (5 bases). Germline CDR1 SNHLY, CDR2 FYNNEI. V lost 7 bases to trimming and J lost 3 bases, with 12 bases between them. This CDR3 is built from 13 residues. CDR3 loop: CASKPRQYYGYTF. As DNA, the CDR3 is TGTGCCAGCAAGCCTAGACAGTACTATGGCTACACCTTC.

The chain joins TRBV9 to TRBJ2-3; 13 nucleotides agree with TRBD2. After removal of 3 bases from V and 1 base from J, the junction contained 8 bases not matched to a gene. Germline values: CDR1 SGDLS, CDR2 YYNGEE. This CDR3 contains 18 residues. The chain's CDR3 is CASSEGTSGTWGTDTQYF. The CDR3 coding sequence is TGTGCCAGCAGCGAGGGGACTAGCGGGACCTGGGGCACAGATACGCAGTATTTT.

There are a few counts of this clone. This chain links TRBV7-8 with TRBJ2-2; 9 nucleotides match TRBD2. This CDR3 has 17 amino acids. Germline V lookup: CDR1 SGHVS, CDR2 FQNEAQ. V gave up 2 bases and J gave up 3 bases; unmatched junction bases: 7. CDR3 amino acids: CASSLRSGLAHTGELFF. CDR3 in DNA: TGTGCCAGCAGCTTAAGGTCGGGACTAGCCCACACCGGGGAGCTGTTTTTT.

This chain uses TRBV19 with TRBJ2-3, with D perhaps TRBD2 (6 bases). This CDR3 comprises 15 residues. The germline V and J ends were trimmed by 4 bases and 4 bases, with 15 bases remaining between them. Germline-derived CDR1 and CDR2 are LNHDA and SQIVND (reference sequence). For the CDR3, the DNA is TGTGCCAGTAGTAGTTGGGCGGAGGGGTCAGATACGCAGTATTTT. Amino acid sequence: CASSSWAEGSDTQYF.

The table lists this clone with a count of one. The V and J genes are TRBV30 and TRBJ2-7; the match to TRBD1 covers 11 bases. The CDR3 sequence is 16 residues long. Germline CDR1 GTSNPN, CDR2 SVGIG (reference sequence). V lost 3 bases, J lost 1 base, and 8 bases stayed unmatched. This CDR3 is CAWSKEGTGGSYEQYF. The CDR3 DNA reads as TGTGCCTGGAGCAAAGAGGGGACAGGGGGTTCCTACGAGCAGTACTTC.

In DNA form, the CDR3 reads TGTGCCAGCAGCCCCAAAAGCGGGAGCTCGAATGAGCAGTTCTTC. Its translation: CASSPKSGSSNEQFF. J is TRBJ2-1 and V is TRBV7-6, with 8 bases lining up with TRBD2. J was trimmed by 7 bases and V by 5 bases; bases with no gene match: 10. Per the germline V gene, CDR1 is SGHVS and CDR2 is FNYEAQ. CDR3 length equals 15 residues.

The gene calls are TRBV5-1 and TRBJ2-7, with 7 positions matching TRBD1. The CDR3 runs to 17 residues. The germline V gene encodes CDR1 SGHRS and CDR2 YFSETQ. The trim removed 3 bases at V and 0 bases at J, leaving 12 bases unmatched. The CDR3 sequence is CASSSKSGWDSSYEQYF. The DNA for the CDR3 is TGCGCCAGCAGCTCGAAGAGTGGTTGGGACAGCTCCTACGAGCAGTACTTC.